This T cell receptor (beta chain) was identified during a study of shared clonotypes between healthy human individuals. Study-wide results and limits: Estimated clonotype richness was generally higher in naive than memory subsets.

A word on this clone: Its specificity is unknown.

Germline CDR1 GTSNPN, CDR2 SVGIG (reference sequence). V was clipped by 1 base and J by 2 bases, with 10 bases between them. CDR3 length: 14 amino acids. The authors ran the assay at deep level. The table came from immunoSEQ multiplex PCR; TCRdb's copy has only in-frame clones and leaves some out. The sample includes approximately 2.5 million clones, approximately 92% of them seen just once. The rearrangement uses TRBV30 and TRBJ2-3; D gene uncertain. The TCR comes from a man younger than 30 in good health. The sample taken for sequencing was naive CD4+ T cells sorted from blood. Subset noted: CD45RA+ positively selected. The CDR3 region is CAWSGNGYTDTQYF. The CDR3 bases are TGTGCCTGGAGTGGGAACGGTTACACAGATACGCAGTATTTT.